This record concerns one T cell receptor (beta chain) sequence. The antigen remains undetermined. In germline, CDR1 is GTSNPN, CDR2 SVGIG (reference sequence). This CDR3 region has 13 residues. With 2 bases clipped from V and 7 bases from J, the junction kept 1 base outside the gene matches. This sample stems from a study of cytomegalovirus exposure and HLA in healthy donors. Whole-study results and caveats: The study listed roughly 150 cytomegalovirus-associated TCR beta chains.

13 Jbeta primers and 60 Vbeta primers were used for the PCR. This table comes from immunoSEQ multiplex PCR, and its TCRdb copy is limited to in-frame clones, with some not included. The sample lists under 200,000 clones, almost 85% occurring once. This rearrangement joins TRBV30 to TRBJ1-4, with 10 nucleotides matching TRBD1. The sequence was obtained from a woman in her forties or fifties in good health and CMV-seronegative. The sequencing input was PBMCs. CDR3 coding DNA: TGTGCCTGGAGTAGGGACAGGGGTGAAAAACTGTTTTTT. It codes for CAWSRDRGEKLFF. The full variable domain, completed using reference TRBV30 and TRBJ1-4, is SQTIHQWPATLVQPVGSPLSLECTVEGTSNPNLYWYRQAAGRGLQLLFYSVGIGQISSEVPQNLSASRPQDRQFILSSKKLLLSDSGFYLCAWSRDRGEKLFFGSGTQLSVL.